This T cell receptor (beta chain) was observed in a study of control samples from healthy donors and cancer patients. The V gene's germline CDR1 is SNHLY and CDR2 FYNNEI. V was clipped by 5 bases and J by 2 bases, with 16 bases between them. The CDR3 is 15 residues long. The data were produced by immunoSEQ multiplex PCR, yet TCRdb's version contains in-frame clones alone and is incomplete. The table shows 70,000 to 95,000 clones, with roughly 86% occurring only once. The TCR sequence derives from a man aged 45-65 years in good health. Sample: blood. V is TRBV2 and J is TRBJ2-7; D is tentatively TRBD1 or TRBD2 (5 bases each). In nucleotides, the CDR3 is TGTGCCAGCAGTCCGATTTTGGGGGTTACCTACGAGCAGTACTTC. This encodes CASSPILGVTYEQYF.